The clone carrying this TCR beta chain has only a few counts. What it recognizes is unknown. RNA was extracted and reverse transcribed into cDNA as the sequencing template. The assay was immunoSEQ multiplex PCR, and TCRdb's table has in-frame clones only and misses some. Here the sample spans approximately 150,000 clones, approximately 51% being singletons. Trimming cost V 7 bases and J 4 bases; bases outside gene matches: 2. The CDR3 has 12 residues. Germline V gene data show CDR1 as SQVTM and CDR2 as ANQGSEA. The data belong to a study of CD8+ T cells in alopecia areata. The study's findings and limits: Researchers report lesional scalp, most notably alopecia totalis/universalis, outstripped normal scalp in clonality.

This clonotype was sampled from a human donor with alopecia areata. The chain employs TRBV29-1 and TRBJ1-4; 8 bases match TRBD1. The sequences come from CD4+ T cells sorted from blood, collected at week 0. This CDR3 is CSAGGFNEKLFF. CDR3 sequence (DNA): TGCAGCGCAGGGGGCTTTAATGAAAAACTGTTTTTT.